This TCR beta chain is from a study of neurological immune-mediated disorders. Each TCR transcript was tagged with a 10-nucleotide random UMI during 5'RACE. TCRdb passed the 5' RACE reads through MiXCR, listing each CDR3 protein once. The table has around 32,000 distinct CDR3 sequences, about 12% seen once. This clonotype was detected many times. The germline V gene encodes CDR1 LNHDA and CDR2 SQIVND (reference sequence). The CDR3 spans 15 residues. Trimming cost V 5 bases and J 7 bases, with 18 bases left between them. Sequencing input: PBMCs. The receptor was isolated from a woman in her sixties in good health. The rearrangement links TRBV19 to TRBJ1-5; D gene ambiguous. The CDR3 is CASSSSGPRRQPQHF. The CDR3 region has the DNA TGTGCCAGTAGTTCATCCGGGCCCAGGCGGCAGCCCCAGCATTTT.